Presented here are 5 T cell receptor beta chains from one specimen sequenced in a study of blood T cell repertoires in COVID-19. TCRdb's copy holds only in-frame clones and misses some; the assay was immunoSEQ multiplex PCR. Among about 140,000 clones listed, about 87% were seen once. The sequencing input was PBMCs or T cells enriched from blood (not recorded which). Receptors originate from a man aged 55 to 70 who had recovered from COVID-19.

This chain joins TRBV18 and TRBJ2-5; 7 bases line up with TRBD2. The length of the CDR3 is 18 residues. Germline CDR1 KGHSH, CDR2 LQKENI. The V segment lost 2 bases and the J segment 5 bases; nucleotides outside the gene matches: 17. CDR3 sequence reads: CASSPTGSPTREGETQYF. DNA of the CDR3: TGTGCCAGCTCACCAACGGGGTCGCCGACAAGGGAGGGGGAGACCCAGTACTTC.

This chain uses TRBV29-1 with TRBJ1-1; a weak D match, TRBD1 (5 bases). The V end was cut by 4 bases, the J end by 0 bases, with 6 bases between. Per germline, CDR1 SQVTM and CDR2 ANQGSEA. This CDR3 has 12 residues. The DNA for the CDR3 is TGCAGCGTTGTAGGGGTGAACACTGAAGCTTTCTTT. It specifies CSVVGVNTEAFF.

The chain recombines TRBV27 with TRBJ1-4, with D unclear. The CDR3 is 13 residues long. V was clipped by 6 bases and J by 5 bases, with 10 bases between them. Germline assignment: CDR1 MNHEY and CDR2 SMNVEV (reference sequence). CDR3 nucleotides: TGTGCCAGCAGGGGAAGGGAGAATGAAAAACTGTTTTTT. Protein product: CASRGRENEKLFF.

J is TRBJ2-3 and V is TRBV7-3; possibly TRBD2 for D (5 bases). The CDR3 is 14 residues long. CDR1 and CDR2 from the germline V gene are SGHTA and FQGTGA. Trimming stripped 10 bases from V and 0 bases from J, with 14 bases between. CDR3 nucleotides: TGTGCCACCGGCAGCGGTGCTAGCACAGATACGCAGTATTTT. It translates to CATGSGASTDTQYF.

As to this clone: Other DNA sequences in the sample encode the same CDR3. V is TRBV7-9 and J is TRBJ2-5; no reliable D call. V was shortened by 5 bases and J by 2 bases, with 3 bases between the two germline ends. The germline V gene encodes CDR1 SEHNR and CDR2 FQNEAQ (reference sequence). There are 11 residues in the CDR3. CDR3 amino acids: CASSQQETQYF. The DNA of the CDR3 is TGTGCCAGCAGCCAACAAGAGACCCAGTACTTC.